This T cell receptor beta chain was identified in a study of T cell repertoires in cytomegalovirus infection. The length of the CDR3 is 16 residues. CDR1 and CDR2 (germline): LNHDA, SQIVND (reference sequence). Trimming took off 7 bases at V and 2 bases at J, with 20 bases between the two ends. MiXCR, run by TCRdb on the reads, gives a single entry per CDR3 protein. The repertoire has 640,000 or so distinct CDR3 sequences, 30% to 40% of them found once; the top ten carry 15% to 20%. On this clonotype: Its antigen is unidentified.

The sample here was cultured PBMCs, taken from culture after CMV antigen stimulation. The clonotype originates from a human donor in good health (CMV status not recorded). Some clones in this sample may be carry-over from other donors' samples. This rearrangement joins TRBV19 to TRBJ1-2; no clear D. CDR3 loop: CASKPPPDPGNYGYTF. The CDR3 nucleotides read TGTGCCAGTAAACCCCCCCCGGACCCTGGGAACTATGGCTACACCTTC.